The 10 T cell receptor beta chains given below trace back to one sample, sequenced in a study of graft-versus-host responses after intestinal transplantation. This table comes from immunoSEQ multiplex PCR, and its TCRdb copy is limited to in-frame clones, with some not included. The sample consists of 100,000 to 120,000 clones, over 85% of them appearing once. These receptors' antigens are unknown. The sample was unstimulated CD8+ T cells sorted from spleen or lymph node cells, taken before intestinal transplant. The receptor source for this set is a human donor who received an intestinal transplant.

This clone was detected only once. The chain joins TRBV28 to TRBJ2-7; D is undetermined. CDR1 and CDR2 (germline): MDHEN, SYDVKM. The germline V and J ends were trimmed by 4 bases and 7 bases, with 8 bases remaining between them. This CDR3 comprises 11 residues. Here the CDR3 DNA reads TGTGCCAGCAGTTCTGTTGGAGAGCAGTACTTC. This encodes CASSSVGEQYF.

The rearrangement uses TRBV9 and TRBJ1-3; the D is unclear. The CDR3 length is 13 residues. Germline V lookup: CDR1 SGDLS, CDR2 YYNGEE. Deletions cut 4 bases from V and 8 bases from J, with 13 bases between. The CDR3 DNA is TGTGCCAGCAGCCCTAGACTACGGGACACCATATATTTT. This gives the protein CASSPRLRDTIYF.

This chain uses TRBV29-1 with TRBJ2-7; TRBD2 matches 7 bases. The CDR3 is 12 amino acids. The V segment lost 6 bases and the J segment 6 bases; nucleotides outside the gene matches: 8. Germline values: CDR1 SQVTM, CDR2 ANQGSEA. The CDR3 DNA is TGCAGCGTCACGGGGGGTAGGGGCGAGCAGTACTTC. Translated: CSVTGGRGEQYF.

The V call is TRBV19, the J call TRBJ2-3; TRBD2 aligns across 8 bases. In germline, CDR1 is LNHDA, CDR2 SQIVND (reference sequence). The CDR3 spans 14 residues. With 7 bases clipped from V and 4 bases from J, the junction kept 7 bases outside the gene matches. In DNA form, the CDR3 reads TGTGCCAGTATGGAGCGGGAGAGGGCAGATACGCAGTATTTT. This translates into CASMERERADTQYF. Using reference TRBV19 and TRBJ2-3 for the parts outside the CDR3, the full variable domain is DGGITQSPKYLFRKEGQNVTLSCEQNLNHDAMYWYRQDPGQGLRLIYYSQIVNDFQKGDIAEGYSVSREKKESFPLTVTSAQKNPTAFYLCASMERERADTQYFGPGTRLTVL.

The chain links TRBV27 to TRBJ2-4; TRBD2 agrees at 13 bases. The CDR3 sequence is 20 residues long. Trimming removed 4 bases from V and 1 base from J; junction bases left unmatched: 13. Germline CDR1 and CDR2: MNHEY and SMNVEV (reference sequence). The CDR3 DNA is TGTGCCAGCAGTTCACCAATAGGACTAGCGGGAGATGGGGCCAAAAACATTCAGTACTTC. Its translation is CASSSPIGLAGDGAKNIQYF.

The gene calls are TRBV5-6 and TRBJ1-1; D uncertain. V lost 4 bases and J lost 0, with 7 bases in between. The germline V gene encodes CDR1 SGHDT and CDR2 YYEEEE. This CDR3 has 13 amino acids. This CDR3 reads CASSGRMNTEAFF. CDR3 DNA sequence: TGTGCCAGCAGCGGCCGGATGAACACTGAAGCTTTCTTT.

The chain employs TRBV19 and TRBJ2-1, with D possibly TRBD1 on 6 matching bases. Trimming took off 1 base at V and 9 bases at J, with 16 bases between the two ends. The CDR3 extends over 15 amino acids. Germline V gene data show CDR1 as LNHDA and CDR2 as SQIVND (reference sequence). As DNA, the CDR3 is TGTGCCAGTAGTATAGTGCCAGGGGCATATGGTGAGCAGTTCTTC. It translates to CASSIVPGAYGEQFF.

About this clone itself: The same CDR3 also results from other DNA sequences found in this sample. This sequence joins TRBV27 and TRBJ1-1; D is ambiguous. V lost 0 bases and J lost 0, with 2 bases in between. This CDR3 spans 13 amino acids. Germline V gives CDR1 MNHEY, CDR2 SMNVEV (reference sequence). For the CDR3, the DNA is TGTGCCAGCAGTTTATCACTGAACACTGAAGCTTTCTTT. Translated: CASSLSLNTEAFF.

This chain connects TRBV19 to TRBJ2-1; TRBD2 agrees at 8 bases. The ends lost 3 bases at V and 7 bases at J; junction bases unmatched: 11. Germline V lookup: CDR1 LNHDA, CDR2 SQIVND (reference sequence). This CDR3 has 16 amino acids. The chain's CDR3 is CASSMMALAGKNEQFF. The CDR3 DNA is TGTGCCAGTAGTATGATGGCGCTAGCGGGCAAAAATGAGCAGTTCTTC.

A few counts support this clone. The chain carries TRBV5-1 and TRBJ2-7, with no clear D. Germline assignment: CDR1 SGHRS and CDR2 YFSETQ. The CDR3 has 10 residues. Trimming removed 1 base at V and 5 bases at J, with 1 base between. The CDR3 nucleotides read TGCGCCAGCAGCTTGAACGAGCAGTACTTC. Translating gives CASSLNEQYF.